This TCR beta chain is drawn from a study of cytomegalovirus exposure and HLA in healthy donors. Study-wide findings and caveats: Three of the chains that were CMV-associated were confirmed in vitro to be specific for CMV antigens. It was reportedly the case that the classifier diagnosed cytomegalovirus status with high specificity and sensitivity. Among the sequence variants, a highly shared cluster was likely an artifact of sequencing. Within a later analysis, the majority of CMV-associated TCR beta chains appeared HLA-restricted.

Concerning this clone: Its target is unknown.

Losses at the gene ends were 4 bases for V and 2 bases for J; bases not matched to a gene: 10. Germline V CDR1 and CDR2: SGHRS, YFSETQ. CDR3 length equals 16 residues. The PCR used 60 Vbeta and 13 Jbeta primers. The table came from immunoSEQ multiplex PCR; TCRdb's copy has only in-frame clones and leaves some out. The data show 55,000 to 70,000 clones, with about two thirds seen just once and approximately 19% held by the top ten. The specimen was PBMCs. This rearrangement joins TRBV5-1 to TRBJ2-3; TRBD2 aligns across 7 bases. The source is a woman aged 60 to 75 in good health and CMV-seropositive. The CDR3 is CASSRQGGDYTDTQYF. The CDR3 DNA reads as TGCGCCAGCAGCCGGCAGGGCGGGGACTACACAGATACGCAGTATTTT.